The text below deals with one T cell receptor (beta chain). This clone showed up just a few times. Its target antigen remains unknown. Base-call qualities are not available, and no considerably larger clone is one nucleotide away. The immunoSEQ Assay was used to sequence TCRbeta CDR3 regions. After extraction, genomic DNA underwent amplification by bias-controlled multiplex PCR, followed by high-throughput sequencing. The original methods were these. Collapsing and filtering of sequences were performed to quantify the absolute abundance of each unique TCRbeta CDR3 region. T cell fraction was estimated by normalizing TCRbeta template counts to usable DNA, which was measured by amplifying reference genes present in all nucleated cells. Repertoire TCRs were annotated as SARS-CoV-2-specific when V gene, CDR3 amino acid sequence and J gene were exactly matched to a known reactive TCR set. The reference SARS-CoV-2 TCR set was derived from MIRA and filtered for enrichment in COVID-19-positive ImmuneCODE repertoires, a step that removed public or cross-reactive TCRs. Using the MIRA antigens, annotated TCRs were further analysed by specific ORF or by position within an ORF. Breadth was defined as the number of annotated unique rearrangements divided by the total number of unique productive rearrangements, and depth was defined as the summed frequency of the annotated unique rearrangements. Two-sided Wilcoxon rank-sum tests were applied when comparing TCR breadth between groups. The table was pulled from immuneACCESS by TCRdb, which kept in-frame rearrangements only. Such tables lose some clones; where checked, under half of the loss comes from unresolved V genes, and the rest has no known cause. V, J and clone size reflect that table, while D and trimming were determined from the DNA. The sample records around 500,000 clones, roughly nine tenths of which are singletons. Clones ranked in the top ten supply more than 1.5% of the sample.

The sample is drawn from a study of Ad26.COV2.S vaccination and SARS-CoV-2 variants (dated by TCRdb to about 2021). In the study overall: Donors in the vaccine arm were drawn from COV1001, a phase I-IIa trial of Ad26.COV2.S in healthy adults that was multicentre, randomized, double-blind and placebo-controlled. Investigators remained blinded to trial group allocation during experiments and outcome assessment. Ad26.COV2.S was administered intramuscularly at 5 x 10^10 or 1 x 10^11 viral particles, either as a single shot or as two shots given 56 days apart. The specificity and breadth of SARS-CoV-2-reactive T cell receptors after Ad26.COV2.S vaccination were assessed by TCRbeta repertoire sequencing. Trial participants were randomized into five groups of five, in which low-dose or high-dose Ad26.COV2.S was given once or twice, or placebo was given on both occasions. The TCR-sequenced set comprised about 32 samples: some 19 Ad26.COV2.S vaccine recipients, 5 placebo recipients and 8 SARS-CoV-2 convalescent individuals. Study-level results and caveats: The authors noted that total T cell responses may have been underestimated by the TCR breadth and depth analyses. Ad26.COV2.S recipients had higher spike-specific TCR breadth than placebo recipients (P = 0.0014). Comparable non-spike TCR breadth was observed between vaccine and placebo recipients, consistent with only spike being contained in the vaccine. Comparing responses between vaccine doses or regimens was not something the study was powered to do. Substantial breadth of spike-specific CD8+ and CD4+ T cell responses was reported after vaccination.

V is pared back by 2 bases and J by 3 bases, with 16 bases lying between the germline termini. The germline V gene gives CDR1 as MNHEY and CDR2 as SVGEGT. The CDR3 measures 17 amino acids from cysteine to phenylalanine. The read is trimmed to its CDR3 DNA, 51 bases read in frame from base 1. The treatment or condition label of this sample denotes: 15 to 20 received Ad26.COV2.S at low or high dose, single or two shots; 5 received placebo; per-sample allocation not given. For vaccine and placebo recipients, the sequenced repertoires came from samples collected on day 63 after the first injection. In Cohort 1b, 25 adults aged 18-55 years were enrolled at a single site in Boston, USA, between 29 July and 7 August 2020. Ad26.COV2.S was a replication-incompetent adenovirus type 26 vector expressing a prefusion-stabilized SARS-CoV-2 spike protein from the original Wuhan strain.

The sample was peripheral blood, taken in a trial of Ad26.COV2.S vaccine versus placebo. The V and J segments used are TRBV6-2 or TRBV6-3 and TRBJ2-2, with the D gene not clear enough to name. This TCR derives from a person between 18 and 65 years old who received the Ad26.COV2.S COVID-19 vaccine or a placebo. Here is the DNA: TGTGCCAGCAGTTACCCCGGCGGCGGATTGGACACCGGGGAGCTGTTTTTT. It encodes CASSYPGGGLDTGELFF.